A selection of T cell receptor beta chains follows, all from one sample in a study of T cell responses to AZD1222 COVID-19 vaccine. Measured with immunoSEQ multiplex PCR; TCRdb has only the in-frame clones, and not every one. The sample lists 200,000 to 250,000 clones, about 93% seen once, with about 1% in the top ten. This sample comprised peripheral blood, obtained on day 0 of MenACWY control vaccination. These receptors all come from an adult in good health. Both conserved end residues are part of each CDR3. D genes are given only for firm matches. For some rows the clone size is stated as once, few or many, or as a class when expanded; others skip it.

v_call	d_call	j_call	clone_size	cdr3_aa	cdr3_nt
TRBV5-4	NA	TRBJ2-3	NA	CASSLEREVTDTQYF	TGTGCCAGCAGCTTGGAGCGCGAGGTCACAGATACGCAGTATTTT
TRBV7-2	NA	TRBJ1-2	NA	CASSLASGPPYGYTF	TGTGCCAGCAGCTTAGCGTCAGGGCCTCCATATGGCTACACCTTC
TRBV3-1/TRBV3-2	NA	TRBJ2-5	NA	CASSQELSETQYF	TGTGCCAGCAGCCAAGAACTCTCGGAGACCCAGTACTTC
TRBV7-2	NA	TRBJ2-5	NA	CASSPQTLGGETQYF	TGTGCCAGCAGCCCACAGACCCTTGGTGGAGAGACCCAGTACTTC
TRBV20-1	NA	TRBJ1-1	NA	CSASDGATKAFF	TGCAGTGCTAGTGACGGGGCGACGAAAGCTTTCTTT
TRBV7-8	NA	TRBJ2-7	NA	CASSSTSSGQYF	TGTGCCAGCAGCTCCACTAGTTCTGGGCAGTACTTC
TRBV9	TRBD1	TRBJ2-2	NA	CASSVTGANTGELFF	TGTGCCAGCAGCGTTACAGGGGCGAACACCGGGGAGCTGTTTTTT
TRBV7-3	NA	TRBJ2-5	NA	CASSRSTQETQYF	TGTGCCAGCAGCAGATCGACGCAAGAGACCCAGTACTTC
TRBV4-3	NA	TRBJ1-2	NA	CASSQGPYGYTF	TGCGCCAGCAGCCAAGGACCCTATGGCTACACCTTC
TRBV19	NA	TRBJ1-3	NA	CASSESGNTIYF	TGTGCCAGTAGTGAATCTGGAAACACCATATATTTT
TRBV6-5	NA	TRBJ1-4	once	CASSYTQGGWEKLFF	TGTGCCAGCAGTTACACCCAGGGAGGGTGGGAAAAACTGTTTTTT
TRBV7-9	TRBD1	TRBJ1-1	NA	CASSFPGTGNTEAFF	TGTGCCAGCAGCTTTCCCGGGACAGGGAACACTGAAGCTTTCTTT
TRBV7-9	NA	TRBJ1-2	NA	CASSLGDPTGDYGYTF	TGTGCCAGCAGCCTAGGGGACCCAACGGGTGACTATGGCTACACCTTC
TRBV19	NA	TRBJ1-3	NA	CASSYSDGSGNTIYF	TGTGCCAGTAGTTACTCAGACGGCTCTGGAAACACCATATATTTT
TRBV6-5	NA	TRBJ1-1	NA	CASSSPGGGNTEAFF	TGTGCCAGCAGTTCGCCGGGGGGGGGTAACACTGAAGCTTTCTTT